The clone carrying this TCR beta chain appeared many times. Antigen specificity is unknown. This sample was taken from a study of T cells in Graves' hyperthyroidism and ophthalmopathy. The CDR3 is 13 residues long. The germline V gene has CDR1 SNHLY and CDR2 FYNNEI. V lost 8 bases and J 2 bases, leaving 12 bases between the germline ends. Overall study findings and caveats: The blood repertoire included most of the expanded thyroid clonotypes above 0.001.

RNA transcripts gave rise to amplified TCR beta CDR3 regions. A first-round RT-PCR of the TCR CDR3 used the HTBI primer set. TCRdb analysed the multiplex PCR reads with MiXCR anew, one entry per CDR3 protein. Of fewer than 400,000 distinct CDR3 sequences in the sample, just under 25% are singletons; the top ten hold around 70%. Specimen: blood. The sequence was obtained from a man aged 50 to 59 with Graves' hyperthyroidism. The gene calls are TRBV2 and TRBJ2-5, with D possibly TRBD1 on 5 matching bases. CDR3 sequence reads: CASGQGIQETQYF. As DNA, the CDR3 is TGTGCCAGCGGCCAGGGAATTCAAGAGACCCAGTACTTC.